One sample yielded the 25 T cell receptor beta chains listed below, sequenced in a study of human T cells and chemical hapten exposure (dated by TCRdb to the early 2020s). The library was produced with RACE. This sample was sequenced with a NextSeq 500. TCRdb reran the public reads through fastp at Q25 and MiXCR, keeping productive beta chains. Each entry merges the rows of one CDR3 protein and shows their most common DNA and genes. The sample records 75,000 to 100,000 distinct CDR3 sequences, approximately 9.7% of which are singletons. Around 3% of the sample comes from the top ten. The time point tag for this specimen amounts to: healthy volunteer bleed at 2 weeks. Unfractionated whole blood was collected in Tempus Blood RNA tubes, and total RNA was extracted from that blood. Material for sequencing was whole blood. The source is a female donor in good health. Some clones in this sample may be carry-over from other donors' samples.

This clonotype turned up a few times. The V and J genes are TRBV2 and TRBJ1-1; 9 nucleotides agree with TRBD1. There are 14 residues in the CDR3. Germline CDR1 reads SNHLY; CDR2 reads FYNNEI. V lost 6 bases, J lost 5 bases, and 7 bases stayed unmatched. CDR3 sequence: CASRKTGGLTEAFF. DNA for the CDR3: TGTGCCAGCAGAAAGACAGGGGGGCTTACTGAAGCTTTCTTT.

The chain employs TRBV28 and TRBJ1-1; TRBD1 might be the D (5 bases). CDR3 size: 15 residues. Germline lookup yields CDR1 MDHEN and CDR2 SYDVKM. V gave up 5 bases and J gave up 0 bases, with 13 bases separating them. The CDR3 spells CASSATGTLNTEAFF. The CDR3 DNA reads as TGTGCCAGCAGTGCCACCGGGACGTTGAACACTGAAGCTTTCTTT.

At least ten counts were recorded for this clonotype. This chain connects TRBV30 to TRBJ2-1, with D perhaps TRBD1 (5 bases). From germline, CDR1 is GTSNPN and CDR2 SVGIG (reference sequence). V dropped 0 bases and J dropped 1 base, with 16 bases sitting between them. This CDR3 is built from 17 residues. The CDR3 is CAWSVDWGSLSYNEQFF. Here the CDR3 DNA reads TGTGCCTGGAGTGTTGATTGGGGCAGTTTATCCTACAATGAGCAGTTCTTC.

Here the CDR3 reads CASSSPGTGDYEQYF. In nucleotides, the CDR3 is TGTGCCAGCAGTTCTCCCGGGACAGGGGACTACGAGCAGTACTTC. The gene calls are TRBV12-3 or TRBV12-4 and TRBJ2-7; 10 nucleotides line up with TRBD1. This CDR3 has 15 residues. The ends lost 4 bases at V and 3 bases at J; junction bases unmatched: 6.

The table lists this clonotype with many counts. V is TRBV28 and J is TRBJ2-1; no reliable D call. The V end was cut by 5 bases, the J end by 0 bases, with 14 bases between. The length of the CDR3 is 16 residues. The germline gives CDR1 MDHEN, CDR2 SYDVKM. CDR3 region: CASSQNSIPSYNEQFF. The DNA for the CDR3 is TGTGCCAGCAGTCAGAATAGCATTCCCTCCTACAATGAGCAGTTCTTC.

This clonotype came up a few times. The CDR3 DNA reads as TGTGCCAGCAGTGAAAACCGGGACCACGAGCAGTACTTC. It encodes CASSENRDHEQYF. The chain has TRBV6-1 and TRBJ2-7; D tentatively fits TRBD1 or TRBD2 (5 bases each). The CDR3 has 13 amino acids. Germline values: CDR1 MNHNS, CDR2 SASEGT. V dropped 2 bases and J dropped 5 bases, with 10 bases sitting between them.

Many counts were recorded for this clonotype. V gene TRBV29-1 combines with J gene TRBJ2-3; 9 nucleotides line up with TRBD1. V dropped 6 bases and J dropped 4; count of bases not matched to a gene: 5. The CDR3 is 13 amino acids. Germline CDR1 and CDR2: SQVTM and ANQGSEA. As DNA, the CDR3 is TGCAGCGTGGGACAGGGTCGAGCAGATACGCAGTATTTT. Protein product: CSVGQGRADTQYF.

This clonotype was seen a handful of times. The V gene is TRBV6-1, the J gene TRBJ2-7; 12 bases are shared with TRBD2. Germline loops: CDR1 MNHNS, CDR2 SASEGT. The CDR3 loop spans 16 amino acids. Trimming took 2 bases from V and 4 from J; bases not matched to a gene: 6. DNA for the CDR3: TGTGCCAGCAGTGAACCCCCCCTAGCGGGAGGGTACGAGCAGTACTTC. It specifies CASSEPPLAGGYEQYF.

This clonotype showed up many times. CDR3 protein: CAITGTENEKLFF. The CDR3 DNA sequence: TGTGCCATCACTGGGACAGAAAATGAAAAACTGTTTTTT. V is TRBV10-3 and J is TRBJ1-4; 7 nucleotides align to TRBD1. The CDR3 loop spans 13 amino acids. Germline trimming cut 7 bases from V and 5 bases from J; bases unmatched to any gene: 4. From germline, CDR1 is ENHRY and CDR2 SYGVKD.

Details on this clonotype: One end of the junction does not line up with germline, which may come from a read error. CDR3 nucleotides: TGTGCCAGCAGGGGGACAGCTGAATCTTTCTTT. Translating it yields CASRGTAESFF. The V gene is TRBV6-1, the J gene TRBJ1-1; TRBD1 aligns across 7 bases. CDR1 MNHNS and CDR2 SASEGT come from the germline V gene. The CDR3 has 11 amino acids.

The chain's CDR3 is CASRATGLHEQYF. The CDR3 nucleotides are TGTGCCAGCAGGGCTACAGGGTTACACGAGCAGTACTTC. The chain has TRBV11-1 and TRBJ2-7; perhaps TRBD1 as D (6 bases). This CDR3 has 13 amino acids. Trimming took off 6 bases at V and 5 bases at J, with 14 bases between the two ends. The V gene's germline CDR1 is SGHAT and CDR2 FQDESV (reference sequence).

This clonotype was found many times. V is TRBV6-2 or TRBV6-3 and J is TRBJ1-5; D gene ambiguous. Trimming stripped 3 bases from V and 2 bases from J, with 8 bases between. The germline gives CDR1 MNHEY, CDR2 SVGEGT. This CDR3 comprises 14 residues. Here the CDR3 reads CASSYPPRNQPQHF. In DNA form, the CDR3 reads TGTGCCAGCAGTTATCCGCCCCGCAATCAGCCCCAGCATTTT.

This clonotype has at least ten counts. J is TRBJ2-3 and V is TRBV25-1; TRBD2 is a possible D gene (5 bases). Trimming stripped 10 bases from V and 4 bases from J, with 12 bases between. Germline-derived CDR1 and CDR2 are MGHDK and SYGVNS. This CDR3 has 12 amino acids. The CDR3 sequence is CATEVGADTQYF. The CDR3 DNA reads TGTGCCACCGAGGTCGGGGCAGATACGCAGTATTTT.

J is TRBJ2-2 and V is TRBV3-1, with D hard to call. Germline lookup yields CDR1 LGHDT and CDR2 YNNKEL (reference sequence). The length of the CDR3 is 12 residues. Trimming took off 3 bases at V and 7 bases at J, with 6 bases between the two ends. This CDR3 is CASSHFDGELFF. The CDR3 region has the DNA TGTGCCAGCAGCCATTTTGACGGGGAGCTGTTTTTT.

The table lists this clonotype with many counts. This chain links TRBV24-1 with TRBJ2-4; D might be TRBD2 (5 bases). The CDR3 extends over 14 amino acids. With 4 bases removed from V and 7 bases from J, the gap between germline ends came to 13 bases. The germline gives CDR1 KGHDR, CDR2 SFDVKD. The CDR3 sequence is CATSEPGSQNIQYF. In nucleotides, the CDR3 is TGTGCCACCAGTGAGCCGGGGAGCCAGAACATTCAGTACTTC.

V is TRBV7-3 and J is TRBJ2-1; D not resolved. The germline V gene has CDR1 SGHTA and CDR2 FQGTGA. The CDR3 has 13 residues. V lost 1 base and J 8 bases, leaving 9 bases between the germline ends. This CDR3 reads CASSLNKVHEQFF. The DNA for the CDR3 is TGTGCCAGCAGCTTAAATAAGGTCCATGAGCAGTTCTTC.

This clonotype was seen a few times. The V gene is TRBV5-1, the J gene TRBJ1-1, with TRBD1 identical over 8 bases. Trimming removed 4 bases from V and 2 bases from J; junction bases left unmatched: 19. CDR1 SGHRS and CDR2 YFSETQ come from the germline V gene. The CDR3 is 19 amino acids. For the CDR3, the DNA is TGCGCCAGCAGCCCGGGGATTAGACGCGGGACAGGTTTTAACACTGAAGCTTTCTTT. It translates to CASSPGIRRGTGFNTEAFF.

This clonotype was seen at least ten times. This chain joins TRBV6-5 and TRBJ1-6; 7 bases align to TRBD1. Germline CDR1 reads MNHEY; CDR2 reads SVGAGI. V was clipped by 4 bases and J by 11 bases; unmatched bases: 23. The CDR3 length is 19 residues. The CDR3 spells CASSSSGQIYEQGITPLHF. DNA of the CDR3: TGTGCCAGCAGTTCCTCCGGACAGATCTACGAACAGGGGATAACACCCCTCCACTTT.

This clonotype was counted only a few times. V gene TRBV6-5 combines with J gene TRBJ2-3; TRBD2 aligns across 7 bases. Losses at the gene ends were 7 bases for V and 4 bases for J; bases not matched to a gene: 8. This CDR3 spans 14 amino acids. Germline CDR1 MNHEY, CDR2 SVGAGI. DNA for the CDR3: TGTGCCAGCAAGGCGGGAGTGGTGGCAGATACGCAGTATTTT. This gives the protein CASKAGVVADTQYF.

CDR3 loop: CASSLGFPSGEETEAFF. The CDR3 nucleotides are TGTGCCAGCAGTTTAGGCTTTCCCTCTGGGGAGGAAACTGAAGCTTTCTTT. The chain employs TRBV28 and TRBJ1-1; D ambiguous. This CDR3 has 17 amino acids. V gave up 2 bases and J gave up 5 bases, with 21 bases separating them. Germline CDR1 reads MDHEN; CDR2 reads SYDVKM.

This chain uses TRBV27 with TRBJ1-1; D is ambiguous. The length of the CDR3 is 16 residues. The V end lost 6 bases, the J end lost 1 base, and 18 bases lay between the germline ends. Germline values: CDR1 MNHEY, CDR2 SMNVEV (reference sequence). The CDR3 nucleotides read TGTGCCAGCAGCCTTACGGTTCGGGAGGCGAACACTGAAGCTTTCTTT. Its protein is CASSLTVREANTEAFF.

The chain is built from TRBV5-1 and TRBJ2-3; 10 bases are shared with TRBD2. Germline loops: CDR1 SGHRS, CDR2 YFSETQ. This CDR3 spans 16 amino acids. J was trimmed by 3 bases and V by 0 bases; bases with no gene match: 4. The CDR3 coding sequence is TGCGCCAGCAGCTTGGGACTAGCGGGTTTGACAGATACGCAGTATTTT. Translating it yields CASSLGLAGLTDTQYF.

This clonotype appeared a few times. CDR3 nucleotides: TGCAGTGCTACCCTCCAGGGTTTTGTGTCAGATACGCAGTATTTT. This sequence encodes CSATLQGFVSDTQYF. J is TRBJ2-3 and V is TRBV20-1, with D possibly matching TRBD1 (5 bases). The CDR3 runs 15 residues. V shed 4 bases and J shed 4 bases, with 18 bases lying between them. Germline V gives CDR1 DFQATT, CDR2 SNEGSKA (reference sequence).

The V call is TRBV18, the J call TRBJ1-6; D gene unclear. Trimming cost V 3 bases and J 7 bases, with 10 bases left between them. The CDR3 totals 14 residues. In germline, CDR1 is KGHSH, CDR2 LQKENI. The CDR3 reads CASSPTTENSPLHF. DNA for the CDR3: TGTGCCAGCTCACCGACCACGGAGAATTCACCCCTCCACTTT.

This clonotype has a handful of counts. This chain uses TRBV18 with TRBJ2-7, with D possibly TRBD1 on 6 matching bases. V lost 0 bases, J lost 6 bases, and 9 bases lay in between. The CDR3 loop spans 13 amino acids. CDR1 is KGHSH, CDR2 LQKENI, per germline. This CDR3 reads CASSPPRGGEQYF. In DNA, the CDR3 is TGTGCCAGCTCACCACCCAGGGGTGGCGAGCAGTACTTC.